This T cell receptor beta chain came from a study of blood T cell repertoires in COVID-19. In its sample, this clone was seen once. The CDR3 has 15 amino acids. The trim removed 4 bases at V and 7 bases at J, leaving 7 bases unmatched. Per germline, CDR1 SGHRS and CDR2 YFSETQ. The table came from immunoSEQ multiplex PCR; TCRdb's copy has only in-frame clones and leaves some out. The table has 200,000 to 300,000 clones, approximately 83% seen once. Sequenced input: peripheral blood. The chain carries TRBV5-1 and TRBJ1-6; 8 nucleotides align to TRBD1. The source of this sequence is an elderly woman with acute or convalescent COVID-19. The CDR3 protein is CASSITGGTNSPLHF. DNA for the CDR3: TGCGCCAGCAGCATTACAGGGGGGACGAATTCACCCCTCCACTTT. The variable domain in full, with the rest retrieved from reference TRBV5-1 and TRBJ1-6, is KAGVTQTPRYLIKTRGQQVTLSCSPISGHRSVSWYQQTPGQGLQFLFEYFSETQRNKGNFPGRFSGRQFSNSRSEMNVSTLELGDSALYLCASSITGGTNSPLHFGNGTRLTVT.